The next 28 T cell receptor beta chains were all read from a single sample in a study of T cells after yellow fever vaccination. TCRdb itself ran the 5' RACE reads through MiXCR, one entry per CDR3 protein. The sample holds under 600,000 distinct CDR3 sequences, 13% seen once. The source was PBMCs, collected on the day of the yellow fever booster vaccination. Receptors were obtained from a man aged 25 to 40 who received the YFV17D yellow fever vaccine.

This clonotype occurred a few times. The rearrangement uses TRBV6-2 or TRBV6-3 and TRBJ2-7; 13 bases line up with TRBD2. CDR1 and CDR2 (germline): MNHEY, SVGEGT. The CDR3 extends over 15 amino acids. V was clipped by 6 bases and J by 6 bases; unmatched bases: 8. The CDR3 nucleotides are TGTGCCAGCAGCGTAACAGGACTAGCGGGAGCCGAGCAGTACTTC. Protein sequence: CASSVTGLAGAEQYF.

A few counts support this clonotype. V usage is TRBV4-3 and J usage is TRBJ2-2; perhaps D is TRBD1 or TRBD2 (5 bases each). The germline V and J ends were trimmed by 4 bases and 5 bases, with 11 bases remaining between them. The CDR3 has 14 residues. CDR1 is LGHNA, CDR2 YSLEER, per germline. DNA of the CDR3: TGCGCCAGCAGCCGGGACCGGCGGACCGGGGAGCTGTTTTTT. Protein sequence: CASSRDRRTGELFF.

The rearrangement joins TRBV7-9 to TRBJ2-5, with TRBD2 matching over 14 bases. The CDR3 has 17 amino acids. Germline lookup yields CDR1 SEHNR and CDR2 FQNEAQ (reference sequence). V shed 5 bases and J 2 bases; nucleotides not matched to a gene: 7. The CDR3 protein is CASSPGLAGVGQETQYF. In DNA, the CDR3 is TGTGCCAGCAGCCCGGGACTAGCGGGAGTAGGACAAGAGACCCAGTACTTC.

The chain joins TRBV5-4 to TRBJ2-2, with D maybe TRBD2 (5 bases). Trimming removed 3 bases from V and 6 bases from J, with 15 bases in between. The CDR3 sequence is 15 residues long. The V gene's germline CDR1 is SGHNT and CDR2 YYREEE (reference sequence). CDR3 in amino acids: CASSSPSTSSGELFF. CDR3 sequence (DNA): TGTGCCAGCAGCTCCCCGAGTACTAGTTCCGGGGAGCTGTTTTTT.

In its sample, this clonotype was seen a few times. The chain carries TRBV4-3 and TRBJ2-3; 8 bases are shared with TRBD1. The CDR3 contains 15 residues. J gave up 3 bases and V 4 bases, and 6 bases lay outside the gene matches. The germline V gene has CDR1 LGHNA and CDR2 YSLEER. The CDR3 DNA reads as TGCGCCAGCAGCCGAGCAGGGGGCGGGACAGATACGCAGTATTTT. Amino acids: CASSRAGGGTDTQYF.

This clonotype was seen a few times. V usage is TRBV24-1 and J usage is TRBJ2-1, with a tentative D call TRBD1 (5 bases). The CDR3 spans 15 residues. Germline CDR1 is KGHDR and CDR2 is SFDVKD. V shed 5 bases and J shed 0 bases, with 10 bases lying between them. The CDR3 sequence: CATSGGTSSYNEQFF. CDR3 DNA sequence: TGTGCCACCAGTGGGGGCACGAGCTCCTACAATGAGCAGTTCTTC.

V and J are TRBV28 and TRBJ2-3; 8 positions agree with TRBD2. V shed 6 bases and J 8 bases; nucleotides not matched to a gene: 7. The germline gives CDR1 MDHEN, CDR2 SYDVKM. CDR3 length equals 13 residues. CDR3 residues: CASRRNGGGTQYF. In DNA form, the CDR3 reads TGTGCCAGCAGAAGAAACGGGGGGGGTACGCAGTATTTT.

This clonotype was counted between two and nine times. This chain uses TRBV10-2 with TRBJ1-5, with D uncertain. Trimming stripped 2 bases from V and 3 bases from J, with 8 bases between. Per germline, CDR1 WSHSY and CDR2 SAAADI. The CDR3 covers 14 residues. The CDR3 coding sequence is TGCGCCAGCAGTGAGGTAGAGTTCAATCAGCCCCAGCATTTT. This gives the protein CASSEVEFNQPQHF.

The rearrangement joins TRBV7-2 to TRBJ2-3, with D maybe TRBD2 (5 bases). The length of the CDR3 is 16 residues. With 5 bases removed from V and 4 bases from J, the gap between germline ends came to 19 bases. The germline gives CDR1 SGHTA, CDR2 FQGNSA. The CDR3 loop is CASSLRERTYPDTQYF. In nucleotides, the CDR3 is TGTGCCAGCAGCCTTAGGGAGCGGACCTATCCAGATACGCAGTATTTT.

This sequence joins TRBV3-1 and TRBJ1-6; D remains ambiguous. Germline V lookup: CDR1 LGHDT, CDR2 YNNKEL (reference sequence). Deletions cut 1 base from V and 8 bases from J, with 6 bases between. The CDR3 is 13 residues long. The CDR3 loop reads CASSQVEDSPLHF. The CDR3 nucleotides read TGTGCCAGCAGCCAAGTTGAGGATTCACCCCTCCACTTT. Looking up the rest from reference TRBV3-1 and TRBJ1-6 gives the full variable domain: DTAVSQTPKYLVTQMGNDKSIKCEQNLGHDTMYWYKQDSKKFLKIMFSYNNKELIINETVPNRFSPKSPDKAHLNLHINSLELGDSAVYFCASSQVEDSPLHFGNGTRLTVT.

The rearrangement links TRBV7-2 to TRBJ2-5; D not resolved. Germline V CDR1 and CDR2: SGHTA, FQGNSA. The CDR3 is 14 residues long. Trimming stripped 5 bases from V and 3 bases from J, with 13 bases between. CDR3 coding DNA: TGTGCCAGCAGCCCCGCCGGGTGGAAAGAGACCCAGTACTTC. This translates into CASSPAGWKETQYF.

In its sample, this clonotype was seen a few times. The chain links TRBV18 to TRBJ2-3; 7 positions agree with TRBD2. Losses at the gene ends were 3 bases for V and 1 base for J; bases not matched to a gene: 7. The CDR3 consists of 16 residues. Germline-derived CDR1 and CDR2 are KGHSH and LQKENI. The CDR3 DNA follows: TGTGCCAGCTCACCCCTCAGCGGGACGGGCACAGATACGCAGTATTTT. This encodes CASSPLSGTGTDTQYF.

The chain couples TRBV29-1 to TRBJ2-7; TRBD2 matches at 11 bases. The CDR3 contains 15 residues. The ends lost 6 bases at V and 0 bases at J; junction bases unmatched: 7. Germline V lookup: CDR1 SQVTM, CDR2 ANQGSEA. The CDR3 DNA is TGCAGCGTCGACATAGCGGGAGGGAGCTCCTACGAGCAGTACTTC. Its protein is CSVDIAGGSSYEQYF.

The CDR3 nucleotides are TGTGCCAGCAAGAGGACAGATTATTATAGCAATCAGCCCCAGCATTTT. Amino acids: CASKRTDYYSNQPQHF. V usage is TRBV28 and J usage is TRBJ1-5, with D perhaps matching TRBD1 (6 bases). CDR3 length: 16 amino acids. Trimming shortened V by 7 bases and J by 0 bases, and 16 bases separated the two germline ends. Germline-derived CDR1 and CDR2 are MDHEN and SYDVKM.

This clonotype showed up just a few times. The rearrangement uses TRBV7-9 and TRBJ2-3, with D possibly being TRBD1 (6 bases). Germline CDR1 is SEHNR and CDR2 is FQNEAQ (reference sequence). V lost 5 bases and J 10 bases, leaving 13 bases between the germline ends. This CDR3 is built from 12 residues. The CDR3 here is CASSLPGHSQYF. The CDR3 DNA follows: TGTGCCAGCAGCCTACCGGGACACTCGCAGTATTTT. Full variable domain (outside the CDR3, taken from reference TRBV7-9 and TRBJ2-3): DTGVSQNPRHKITKRGQNVTFRCDPISEHNRLYWYRQTLGQGPEFLTYFQNEAQLEKSRLLSDRFSAERPKGSFSTLEIQRTEQGDSAMYLCASSLPGHSQYFGPGTRLTVL.

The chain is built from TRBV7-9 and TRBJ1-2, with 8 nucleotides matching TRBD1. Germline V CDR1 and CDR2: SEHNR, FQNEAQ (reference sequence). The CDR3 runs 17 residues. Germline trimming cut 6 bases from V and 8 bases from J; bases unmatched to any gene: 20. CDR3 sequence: CASRTRMDREFLSGYTF. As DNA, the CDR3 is TGTGCCAGCAGAACTCGAATGGACAGGGAATTTCTGAGCGGCTACACCTTC.

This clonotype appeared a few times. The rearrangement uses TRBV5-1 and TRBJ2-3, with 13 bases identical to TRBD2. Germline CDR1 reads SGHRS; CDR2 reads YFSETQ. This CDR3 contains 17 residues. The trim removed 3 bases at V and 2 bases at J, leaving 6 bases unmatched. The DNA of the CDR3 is TGCGCCAGCAGCTCATGGACTAGCGGGAGCCCCACAGATACGCAGTATTTT. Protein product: CASSSWTSGSPTDTQYF. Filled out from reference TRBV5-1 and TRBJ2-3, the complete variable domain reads KAGVTQTPRYLIKTRGQQVTLSCSPISGHRSVSWYQQTPGQGLQFLFEYFSETQRNKGNFPGRFSGRQFSNSRSEMNVSTLELGDSALYLCASSSWTSGSPTDTQYFGPGTRLTVL.

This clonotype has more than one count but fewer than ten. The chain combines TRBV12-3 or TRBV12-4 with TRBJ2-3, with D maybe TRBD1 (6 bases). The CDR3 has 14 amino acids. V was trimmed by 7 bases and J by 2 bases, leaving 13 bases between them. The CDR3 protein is CASTSDRSTDTQYF. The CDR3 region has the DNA TGTGCCAGCACCTCAGACAGGTCCACAGATACGCAGTATTTT.

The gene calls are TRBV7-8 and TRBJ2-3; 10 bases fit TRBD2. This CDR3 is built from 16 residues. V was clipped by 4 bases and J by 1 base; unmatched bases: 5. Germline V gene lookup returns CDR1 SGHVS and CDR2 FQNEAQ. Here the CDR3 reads CASSSFGTSGTDTQYF. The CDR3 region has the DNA TGTGCCAGCAGCTCATTCGGGACTAGCGGCACAGATACGCAGTATTTT.

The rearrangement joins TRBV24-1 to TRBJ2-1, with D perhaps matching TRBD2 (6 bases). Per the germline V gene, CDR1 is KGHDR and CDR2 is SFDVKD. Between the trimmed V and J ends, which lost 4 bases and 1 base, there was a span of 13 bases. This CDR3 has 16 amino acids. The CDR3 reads CATSEAGGGSYNEQFF. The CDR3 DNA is TGTGCCACCAGTGAGGCCGGGGGTGGGTCCTACAATGAGCAGTTCTTC.

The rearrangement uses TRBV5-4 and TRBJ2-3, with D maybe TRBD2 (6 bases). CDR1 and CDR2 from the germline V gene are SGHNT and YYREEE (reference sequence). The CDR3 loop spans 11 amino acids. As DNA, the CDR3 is TGTGCGGGCGGGAACACAGATACGCAGTATTTT. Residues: CAGGNTDTQYF.

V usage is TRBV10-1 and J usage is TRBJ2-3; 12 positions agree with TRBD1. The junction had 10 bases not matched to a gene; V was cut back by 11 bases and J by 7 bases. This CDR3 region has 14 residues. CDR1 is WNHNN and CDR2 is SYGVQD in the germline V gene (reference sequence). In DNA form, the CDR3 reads TGCGCCTGCATCCAGGGACAGGGGGCCTATACGCAGTATTTT. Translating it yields CACIQGQGAYTQYF.

DNA of the CDR3: TGTGCCAGCTCAAGCTCGGGGACAGACAAAGAGACCCAGTACTTC. This codes for CASSSSGTDKETQYF. This rearrangement joins TRBV18 to TRBJ2-5, with TRBD1 identical over 7 bases. Germline values: CDR1 KGHSH, CDR2 LQKENI. This CDR3 comprises 15 residues. J lost 3 bases, V lost 5 bases, and 9 bases had no gene match.

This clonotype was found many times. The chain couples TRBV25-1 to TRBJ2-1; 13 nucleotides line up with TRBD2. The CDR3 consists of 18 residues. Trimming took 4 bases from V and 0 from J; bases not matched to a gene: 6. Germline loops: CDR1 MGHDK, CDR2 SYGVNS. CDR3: CASSGGLAGEDSYNEQFF. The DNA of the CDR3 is TGTGCCAGCAGTGGAGGACTAGCGGGAGAAGACTCCTACAATGAGCAGTTCTTC.

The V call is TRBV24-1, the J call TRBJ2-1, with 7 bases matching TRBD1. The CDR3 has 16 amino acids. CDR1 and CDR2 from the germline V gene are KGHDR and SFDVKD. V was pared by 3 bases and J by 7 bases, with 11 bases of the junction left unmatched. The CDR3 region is CATSDRDSLNRNEQFF. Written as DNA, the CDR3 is TGTGCCACCAGTGATAGGGACAGTTTAAATAGGAATGAGCAGTTCTTC.

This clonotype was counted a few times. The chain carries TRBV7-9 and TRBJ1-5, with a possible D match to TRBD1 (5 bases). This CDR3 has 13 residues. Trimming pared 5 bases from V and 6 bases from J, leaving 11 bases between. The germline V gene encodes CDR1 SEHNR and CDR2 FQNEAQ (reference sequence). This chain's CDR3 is CASSLLGGQPQHF. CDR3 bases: TGTGCCAGCAGCCTATTGGGGGGTCAGCCCCAGCATTTT. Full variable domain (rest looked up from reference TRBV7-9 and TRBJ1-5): DTGVSQNPRHKITKRGQNVTFRCDPISEHNRLYWYRQTLGQGPEFLTYFQNEAQLEKSRLLSDRFSAERPKGSFSTLEIQRTEQGDSAMYLCASSLLGGQPQHFGDGTRLSIL.

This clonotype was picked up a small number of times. The CDR3 loop is CASSPTFGRVWEQYF. CDR3 bases: TGTGCCAGCAGCCCTACTTTCGGGAGAGTCTGGGAGCAGTACTTC. The chain employs TRBV5-6 and TRBJ2-7; D might be TRBD2 (6 bases). Germline V gene lookup returns CDR1 SGHDT and CDR2 YYEEEE. Deletions cut 4 bases from V and 7 bases from J, with 21 bases between. The CDR3 contains 15 residues. Looking up the rest from reference TRBV5-6 and TRBJ2-7 gives the full variable domain: DAGVTQSPTHLIKTRGQQVTLRCSPKSGHDTVSWYQQALGQGPQFIFQYYEEEERQRGNFPDRFSGHQFPNYSSELNVNALLLGDSALYLCASSPTFGRVWEQYFGPGTRLTVT.

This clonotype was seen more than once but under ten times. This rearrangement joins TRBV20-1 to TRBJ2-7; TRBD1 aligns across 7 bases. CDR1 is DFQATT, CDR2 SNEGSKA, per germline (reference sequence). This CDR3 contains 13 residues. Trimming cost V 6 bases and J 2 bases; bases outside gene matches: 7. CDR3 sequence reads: CSARGQLAYEQYF. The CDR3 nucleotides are TGCAGTGCAAGGGGACAGCTGGCCTACGAGCAGTACTTC.